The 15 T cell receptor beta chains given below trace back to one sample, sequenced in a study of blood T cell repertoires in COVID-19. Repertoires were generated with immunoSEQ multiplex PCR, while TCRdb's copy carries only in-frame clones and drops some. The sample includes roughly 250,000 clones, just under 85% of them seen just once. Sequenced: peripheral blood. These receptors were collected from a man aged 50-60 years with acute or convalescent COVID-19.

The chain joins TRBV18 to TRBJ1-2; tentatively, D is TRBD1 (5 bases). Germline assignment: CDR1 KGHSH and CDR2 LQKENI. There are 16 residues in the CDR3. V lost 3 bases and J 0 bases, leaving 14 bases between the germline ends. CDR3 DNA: TGTGCCAGCTCACCGCGACAGATTTTCGCTAACTATGGCTACACCTTC. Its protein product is CASSPRQIFANYGYTF.

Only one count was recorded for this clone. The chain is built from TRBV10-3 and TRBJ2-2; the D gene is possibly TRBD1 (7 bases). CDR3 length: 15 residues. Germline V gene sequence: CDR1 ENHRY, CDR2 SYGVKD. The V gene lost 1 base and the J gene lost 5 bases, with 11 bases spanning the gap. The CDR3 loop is CAISEFAGGTGELFF. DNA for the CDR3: TGTGCCATCAGTGAGTTTGCAGGGGGGACCGGGGAGCTGTTTTTT.

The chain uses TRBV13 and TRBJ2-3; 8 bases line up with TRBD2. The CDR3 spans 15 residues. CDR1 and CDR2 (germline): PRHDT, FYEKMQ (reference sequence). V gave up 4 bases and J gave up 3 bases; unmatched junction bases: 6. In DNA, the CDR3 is TGTGCCAGCAGCTCCGGGGGGGCCGCGACAGATACGCAGTATTTT. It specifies CASSSGGAATDTQYF.

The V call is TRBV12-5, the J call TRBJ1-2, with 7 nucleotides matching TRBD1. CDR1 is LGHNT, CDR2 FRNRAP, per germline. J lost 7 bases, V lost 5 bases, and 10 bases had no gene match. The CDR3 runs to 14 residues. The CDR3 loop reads CASGPTSTGTGYTF. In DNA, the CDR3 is TGTGCTAGTGGTCCCACCTCGACAGGGACTGGCTACACCTTC.

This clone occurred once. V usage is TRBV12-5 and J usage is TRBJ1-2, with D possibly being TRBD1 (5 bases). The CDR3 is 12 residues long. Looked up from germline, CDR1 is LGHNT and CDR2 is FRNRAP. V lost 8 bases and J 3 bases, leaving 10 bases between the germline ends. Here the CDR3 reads CASSEGDYGYTF. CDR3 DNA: TGTGCTAGTTCGGAAGGGGACTATGGCTACACCTTC. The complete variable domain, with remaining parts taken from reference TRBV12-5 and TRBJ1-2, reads DARVTQTPRHKVTEMGQEVTMRCQPILGHNTVFWYRQTMMQGLELLAYFRNRAPLDDSGMPKDRFSAEMPDATLATLKIQPSEPRDSAVYFCASSEGDYGYTFGSGTRLTVV.

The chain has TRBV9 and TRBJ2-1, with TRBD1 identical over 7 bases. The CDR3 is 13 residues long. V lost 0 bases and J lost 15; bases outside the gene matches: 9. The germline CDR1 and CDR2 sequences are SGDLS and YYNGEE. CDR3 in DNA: TGTGCCAGCAGCGTAGGCCTCACAGGGGTCGCGTTCTTC. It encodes CASSVGLTGVAFF.

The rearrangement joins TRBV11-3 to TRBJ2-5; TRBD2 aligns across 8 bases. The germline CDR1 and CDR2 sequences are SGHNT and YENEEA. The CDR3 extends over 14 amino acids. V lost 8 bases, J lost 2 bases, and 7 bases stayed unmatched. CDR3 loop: CASPPTGGQETQYF. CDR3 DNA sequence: TGTGCCAGCCCCCCCACGGGGGGGCAAGAGACCCAGTACTTC.

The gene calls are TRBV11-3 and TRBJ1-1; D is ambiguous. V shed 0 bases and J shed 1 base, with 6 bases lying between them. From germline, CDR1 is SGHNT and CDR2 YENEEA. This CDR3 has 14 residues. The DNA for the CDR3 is TGTGCCAGCAGCTTAGAGGAGGGGAACACTGAAGCTTTCTTT. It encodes CASSLEEGNTEAFF.

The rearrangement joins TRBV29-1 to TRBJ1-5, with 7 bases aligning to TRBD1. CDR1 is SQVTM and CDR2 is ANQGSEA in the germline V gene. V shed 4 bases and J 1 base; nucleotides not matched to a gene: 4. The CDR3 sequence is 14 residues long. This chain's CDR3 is CSVGMTGSNQPQHF. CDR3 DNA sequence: TGCAGCGTTGGGATGACAGGGAGCAATCAGCCCCAGCATTTT.

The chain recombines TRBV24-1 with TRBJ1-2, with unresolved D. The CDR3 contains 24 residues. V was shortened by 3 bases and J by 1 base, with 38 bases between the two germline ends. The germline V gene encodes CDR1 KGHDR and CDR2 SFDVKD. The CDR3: CATSDLRLILMNSRFLGGNYGYTF. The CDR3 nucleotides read TGTGCCACCAGTGATCTTAGGCTCATTCTGATGAACAGCCGATTCCTGGGAGGTAACTATGGCTACACCTTC.

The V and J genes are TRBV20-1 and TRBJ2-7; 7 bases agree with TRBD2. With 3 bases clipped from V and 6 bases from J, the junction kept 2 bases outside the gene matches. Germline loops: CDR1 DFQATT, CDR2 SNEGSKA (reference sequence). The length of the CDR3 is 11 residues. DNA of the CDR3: TGCAGTGCTAGTGGCGGGGGCGAGCAGTACTTC. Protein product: CSASGGGEQYF.

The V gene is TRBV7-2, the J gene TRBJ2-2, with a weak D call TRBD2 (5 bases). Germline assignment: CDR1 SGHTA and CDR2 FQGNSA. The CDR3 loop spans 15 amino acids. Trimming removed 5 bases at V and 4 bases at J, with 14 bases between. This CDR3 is CASSPSYEGTGELFF. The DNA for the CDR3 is TGTGCCAGCAGCCCCAGTTATGAGGGCACCGGGGAGCTGTTTTTT. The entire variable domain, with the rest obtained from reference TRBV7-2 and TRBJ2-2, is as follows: GAGVSQSPSNKVTEKGKDVELRCDPISGHTALYWYRQSLGQGLEFLIYFQGNSAPDKSGLPSDRFSAERTGGSVSTLTIQRTQQEDSAVYLCASSPSYEGTGELFFGEGSRLTVL.

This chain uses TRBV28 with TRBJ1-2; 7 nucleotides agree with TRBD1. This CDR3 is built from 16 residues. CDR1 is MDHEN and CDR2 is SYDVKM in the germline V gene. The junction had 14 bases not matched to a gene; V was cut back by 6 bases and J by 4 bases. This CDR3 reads CASRGDSLIYLYGYTF. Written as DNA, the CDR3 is TGTGCCAGCAGGGGGGACAGCCTCATTTATCTCTATGGCTACACCTTC.

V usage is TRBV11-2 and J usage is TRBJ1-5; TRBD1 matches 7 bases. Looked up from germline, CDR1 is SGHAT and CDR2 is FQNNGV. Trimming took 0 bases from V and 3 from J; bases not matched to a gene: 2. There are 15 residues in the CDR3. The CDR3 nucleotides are TGTGCCAGCAGCTTAGACGGGACAGTCAATCAGCCCCAGCATTTT. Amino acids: CASSLDGTVNQPQHF.

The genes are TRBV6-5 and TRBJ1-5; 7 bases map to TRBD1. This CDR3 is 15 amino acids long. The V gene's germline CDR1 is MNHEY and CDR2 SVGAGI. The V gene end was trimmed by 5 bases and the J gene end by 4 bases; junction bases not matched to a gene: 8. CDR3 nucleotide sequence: TGTGCCAGCAGTCGGACAGGTGGATTGAATCAGCCCCAGCATTTT. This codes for CASSRTGGLNQPQHF.